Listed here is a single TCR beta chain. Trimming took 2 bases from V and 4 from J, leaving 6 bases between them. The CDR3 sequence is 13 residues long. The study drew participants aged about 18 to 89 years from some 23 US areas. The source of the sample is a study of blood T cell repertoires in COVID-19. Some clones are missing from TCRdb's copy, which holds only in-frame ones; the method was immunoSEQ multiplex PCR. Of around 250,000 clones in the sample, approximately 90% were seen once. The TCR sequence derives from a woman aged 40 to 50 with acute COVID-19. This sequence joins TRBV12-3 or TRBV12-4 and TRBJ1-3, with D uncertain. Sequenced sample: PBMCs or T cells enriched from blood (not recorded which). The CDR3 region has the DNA TGTGCCAGCAGTTTACAGATCGGAAACACCATATATTTT. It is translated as CASSLQIGNTIYF.